The rows below give T cell receptor beta chains drawn from one sample of a study of PD-1 blockade in classical Hodgkin lymphoma. The repertoire was sequenced with immunoSEQ multiplex PCR; TCRdb's copy has only in-frame clones and lacks some. The sample yields 10,000 to 15,000 clones, roughly 84% seen once. The sequenced sample was CD8+ T cells from blood, obtained at baseline. All receptors come from a human donor with classical Hodgkin lymphoma. The CDR3 runs from the conserved cysteine through the conserved F or W. D genes are given only for firm matches. Rows give clone size only sometimes, using once, few, many, or a class for an expanded clone.

clone_size	v_call	d_call	j_call	cdr3_aa	cdr3_nt
.	TRBV4-1	.	TRBJ2-2	CASSQVSDTGELFF	TGCGCCAGCAGCCAAGTTTCCGACACCGGGGAGCTGTTTTTT
.	TRBV5-4	.	TRBJ2-1	CASSLGSGFDEQFF	TGTGCCAGCAGCTTAGGCAGCGGATTCGATGAGCAGTTCTTC
once	TRBV6-5	.	TRBJ1-2	CASNSYYGYTF	TGTGCCAGCAACTCCTACTATGGCTACACCTTC
.	TRBV10-3	.	TRBJ2-7	CAISGGSSYEQYF	TGTGCCATCAGTGGGGGCAGCTCCTACGAGCAGTACTTC
.	TRBV7-9	.	TRBJ1-2	CASSFGGRPGGYTF	TGTGCCAGCAGCTTCGGGGGCCGGCCAGGTGGCTACACCTTC
.	TRBV4-1	TRBD2	TRBJ2-7	CASSQDAYMGLAEDEQYF	TGCGCCAGCAGCCAAGATGCTTACATGGGACTAGCGGAGGACGAGCAGTACTTC
.	TRBV9	.	TRBJ2-2	CASSVVVAGELFF	TGTGCCAGCAGCGTAGTTGTGGCCGGGGAGCTGTTTTTT
.	TRBV6-1	.	TRBJ2-7	CASSERSPGFLGEQYF	TGTGCCAGCAGTGAACGTTCCCCGGGCTTCCTTGGGGAGCAGTACTTC
.	TRBV11-2	.	TRBJ1-1	CASSLAPSTEAFF	TGTGCCAGCAGCTTAGCCCCATCCACTGAAGCTTTCTTT
.	TRBV6-5	.	TRBJ2-1	CATTPRDINEQFF	TGTGCCACCACACCACGGGACATCAATGAGCAGTTCTTC
.	TRBV6-4	.	TRBJ2-3	CASSPGGEADTQYF	TGTGCCAGCAGTCCAGGGGGGGAGGCAGATACGCAGTATTTT
.	TRBV14	.	TRBJ1-2	CASSPGTVNYGYTF	TGTGCCAGCAGCCCCGGGACGGTTAACTATGGCTACACCTTC
.	TRBV5-5	.	TRBJ1-2	CASSWSGTSFLSPEGYGYTF	TGTGCCAGCAGCTGGTCCGGGACATCCTTCTTGTCGCCGGAGGGCTATGGCTACACCTTC
.	TRBV7-9	TRBD1	TRBJ2-7	CASSTRESGTGTYEQYF	TGTGCCAGCAGCACACGAGAATCCGGGACAGGTACCTACGAGCAGTACTTC
.	TRBV5-1	TRBD1	TRBJ2-7	CASSPRQGSGYEQYF	TGCGCCAGCAGCCCCAGACAGGGGAGCGGGTACGAGCAGTACTTC
.	TRBV2	TRBD1	TRBJ2-7	CASRRQDRVGEQYF	TGTGCCAGCAGAAGACAAGACAGGGTTGGCGAGCAGTACTTC
few	TRBV2	.	TRBJ1-1	CASRSNKNTEAFF	TGTGCCAGCAGGAGCAATAAGAACACTGAAGCTTTCTTT
.	TRBV6-5	TRBD2	TRBJ2-7	CASSPSGGLSYEQYF	TGTGCCAGCAGTCCCAGCGGGGGCCTCTCCTACGAGCAGTACTTC
.	TRBV2	TRBD2	TRBJ2-7	CASSARGGGLLDEQYF	TGTGCCAGCAGCGCCCGTGGCGGGGGTTTGTTAGACGAGCAGTACTTC
.	TRBV4-3	.	TRBJ1-1	CASSQLLVSRNTEAFF	TGCGCCAGCAGCCAATTGCTGGTGAGTCGGAACACTGAAGCTTTCTTT
once	TRBV5-6	.	TRBJ2-7	CASSLGGSSYEQYF	TGTGCCAGCAGCTTGGGGGGGAGCTCCTACGAGCAGTACTTC
once	TRBV27	.	TRBJ1-1	CASTGSLEAFF	TGTGCCAGCACTGGGAGTCTTGAAGCTTTCTTT
.	TRBV4-2	.	TRBJ1-1	CASTPAGRQHEAFF	TGTGCCAGCACCCCCGCTGGGAGACAACATGAAGCTTTCTTT
.	TRBV10-1	.	TRBJ2-3	CASSESKGGAQYF	TGCGCCAGCAGTGAGTCGAAGGGCGGGGCGCAGTATTTT
once	TRBV30	.	TRBJ1-5	CAWGVGHHSNQPQHF	TGTGCCTGGGGCGTGGGACATCATAGCAATCAGCCCCAGCATTTT
.	TRBV15	.	TRBJ1-6	CATSREDSSPLHF	TGTGCCACCAGCAGAGAAGACAGTTCACCCCTCCACTTT
.	TRBV11-2	TRBD2	TRBJ2-7	CASSWGTNYEQYF	TGTGCCAGCAGCTGGGGGACTAACTACGAGCAGTACTTC
once	TRBV6-5	.	TRBJ2-7	CASSYSIPPHEQYF	TGTGCCAGCAGTTACTCGATCCCCCCCCACGAGCAGTACTTC
.	TRBV7-9	.	TRBJ2-2	CAIGSRNTGELFF	TGTGCCATCGGGTCCCGCAACACCGGGGAGCTGTTTTTT
.	TRBV15	.	TRBJ1-1	CATEEGMNTEAFF	TGTGCCACCGAGGAGGGGATGAACACTGAAGCTTTCTTT
.	TRBV4-1	TRBD2	TRBJ2-1	CASSQEGRTSNEQFF	TGCGCCAGCAGCCAAGAGGGAAGGACTAGCAATGAGCAGTTCTTC
.	TRBV6-4	.	TRBJ2-2	CASSDSTGDTGELFF	TGTGCCAGCAGTGACTCGACCGGTGACACCGGGGAGCTGTTTTTT
.	TRBV4-1	.	TRBJ2-3	CASSQALTYGSDTQYF	TGCGCCAGCAGCCAAGCATTGACTTACGGGTCAGATACGCAGTATTTT
medium-sized	TRBV2	TRBD1	TRBJ1-5	CASRNRGRQPQHF	TGTGCCAGCAGAAACAGGGGACGTCAGCCCCAGCATTTT
.	TRBV19	TRBD1	TRBJ1-4	CASSMWDRGREKLFF	TGTGCCAGTAGTATGTGGGACAGGGGGCGAGAAAAACTGTTTTTT
.	TRBV7-7	.	TRBJ2-3	CASTQRSGVGRGGTDTQYF	TGTGCCAGCACCCAGAGGAGTGGCGTGGGGCGGGGCGGGACAGATACGCAGTATTTT
.	TRBV7-9	.	TRBJ2-7	CASSPGAGTYEQYF	TGTGCCAGCAGCCCAGGGGCGGGGACCTACGAGCAGTACTTC
.	TRBV28	.	TRBJ1-2	CASSFRYSYYGYTF	TGTGCCAGCAGTTTTAGATACAGCTACTATGGCTACACCTTC
.	TRBV6-4	.	TRBJ2-1	CASSPRDGGGNEQFF	TGTGCCAGCAGCCCCCGGGACGGGGGTGGCAATGAGCAGTTCTTC
.	TRBV7-6	.	TRBJ2-7	CASSSAYEQYF	TGTGCCAGCAGCTCTGCTTACGAGCAGTACTTC
few	TRBV4-2	.	TRBJ1-3	CASSQDPQVWGNTIYF	TGTGCCAGCAGCCAAGATCCACAGGTTTGGGGAAACACCATATATTTT
few	TRBV28	.	TRBJ1-6	CASSPWQRGSPLHF	TGTGCCAGCAGTCCCTGGCAGCGGGGCTCACCCCTCCACTTT
.	TRBV5-4	.	TRBJ1-1	CATERPGGGSTEAFF	TGTGCCACCGAACGGCCAGGCGGGGGTAGCACTGAAGCTTTCTTT
.	TRBV6-1	.	TRBJ2-3	CASTEVGTDTQYF	TGTGCCAGCACTGAAGTGGGCACAGATACGCAGTATTTT
once	TRBV19	TRBD2	TRBJ2-7	CASSIVSGSGNEQYF	TGTGCCAGTAGTATAGTTTCCGGGAGCGGGAACGAGCAGTACTTC
.	TRBV5-4	.	TRBJ1-1	CASTTEMNTEAFF	TGTGCCAGCACCACAGAAATGAACACTGAAGCTTTCTTT
.	TRBV30	.	TRBJ2-1	CAWSLERSYNEQFF	TGTGCCTGGAGTCTAGAAAGATCCTACAATGAGCAGTTCTTC
.	TRBV7-9	TRBD2	TRBJ2-3	CASSPRKRGDTDTQYF	TGTGCCAGCAGCCCTAGGAAGCGGGGGGACACAGATACGCAGTATTTT
few	TRBV30	.	TRBJ2-2	CAWGQNTGELFF	TGTGCCTGGGGACAGAACACCGGGGAGCTGTTTTTT